A single sample is the source of the 29 T cell receptor beta chains below, sequenced in a study of T-cell memory formation after mild COVID-19 (dated by TCRdb to the early 2020s). The library was obtained by 5' RACE. Instrument used: Illumina NovaSeq 6000. TCRdb's own reprocessing of the public reads used fastp at Q25 and MiXCR and kept productive beta chains. Every CDR3 protein is listed once, alongside the most common genes and DNA of its rows. Within this sample are 400,000 to 550,000 distinct CDR3 sequences, with around a quarter of them counted one time only. Around an eighth of the sample lies in the top ten. Sample: PBMCs or a T cell subset sorted from them (not recorded which). The receptors stem from an adult woman who had mild COVID-19 (a few samples of this study predate the infection). The sample titles of this study are shuffled in the database, so cell type and time point are left out; the donor was told from shared clones.

The genes are TRBV3-1 and TRBJ2-7; D remains unclear. The germline V gene has CDR1 LGHDT and CDR2 YNNKEL (reference sequence). The CDR3 length is 12 residues. V lost 3 bases and J 3 bases, leaving 6 bases between the germline ends. CDR3 bases: TGTGCCAGCAGCCAGCACGGCTACGAGCAGTACTTC. The encoded protein is CASSQHGYEQYF.

This clonotype appeared a few times. This sequence joins TRBV6-6 and TRBJ2-5; 8 bases are a match to TRBD2. CDR3 length equals 16 residues. The germline V gene encodes CDR1 MNHNY and CDR2 SVGAGI (reference sequence). Losses at the gene ends were 2 bases for V and 5 bases for J; bases not matched to a gene: 10. The CDR3 DNA reads as TGTGCCAGCAGTTACCCATCCGGGAGGGGAAGGGAGACCCAGTACTTC. It yields the protein CASSYPSGRGRETQYF.

This rearrangement joins TRBV2 to TRBJ1-3, with D perhaps matching TRBD1 (5 bases). The CDR3 loop spans 15 amino acids. V was pared by 4 bases and J by 4 bases, with 14 bases between. CDR1 is SNHLY and CDR2 is FYNNEI in the germline V gene. The CDR3 DNA reads as TGTGCCAGCAGTGGACAGCCCGTCGACGGAAACACCATATATTTT. The encoded protein is CASSGQPVDGNTIYF. The whole variable domain, remainder taken from reference TRBV2 and TRBJ1-3, is EPEVTQTPSHQVTQMGQEVILRCVPISNHLYFYWYRQILGQKVEFLVSFYNNEISEKSEIFDDQFSVERPDGSNFTLKIRSTKLEDSAMYFCASSGQPVDGNTIYFGEGSWLTVV.

This clonotype turned up a few times. The chain joins TRBV29-1 to TRBJ2-2; weak D call: TRBD2 (5 bases). The V end lost 6 bases, the J end lost 7 bases, and 18 bases lay between the germline ends. CDR3 length: 14 amino acids. CDR1 SQVTM and CDR2 ANQGSEA come from the germline V gene. CDR3 protein: CSVQGLARSGELFF. DNA for the CDR3: TGCAGCGTCCAAGGTCTAGCCCGCAGCGGGGAGCTGTTTTTT.

The rearrangement links TRBV23-1 to TRBJ2-7; D is perhaps TRBD1 (6 bases). TRBV23-1 is noted as an ORF with a role that remains uncertain. This CDR3 has 16 residues. V lost 2 bases and J lost 4, with 18 bases in between. CDR3 DNA sequence: TGCGCCAGCAGTCAACGACCGGGACATAGAGGGTACGAGCAGTACTTC. Translated, it gives CASSQRPGHRGYEQYF.

This CDR3 reads CASSQTSGSRKDNEQFF. The DNA of the CDR3 is TGTGCCAGCAGCCAGACTAGCGGGAGTCGGAAGGACAATGAGCAGTTCTTC. V is TRBV4-2 and J is TRBJ2-1; TRBD2 matches 12 bases. J was trimmed by 5 bases and V by 3 bases; bases with no gene match: 8. Per germline, CDR1 LGHNA and CDR2 YNFKEQ. This CDR3 comprises 17 residues.

The rearrangement joins TRBV4-3 to TRBJ2-3, with 11 bases aligning to TRBD2. J lost 7 bases, V lost 0 bases, and 3 bases had no gene match. CDR1 LGHNA and CDR2 YSLEER come from the germline V gene. CDR3 length equals 15 residues. The CDR3, as DNA: TGCGCCAGCAGCCAAGAAATAGCGGGAGGGTATACGCAGTATTTT. Protein sequence: CASSQEIAGGYTQYF.

This chain joins TRBV12-3 or TRBV12-4 and TRBJ1-5, with 10 bases lining up with TRBD1. CDR3 length: 16 amino acids. V shed 5 bases and J 3 bases; nucleotides not matched to a gene: 7. The CDR3 bases are TGTGCCAGCAGTCGAGGGGACAGGGGCGACAATCAGCCCCAGCATTTT. It is translated as CASSRGDRGDNQPQHF.

Sample share makes this clonotype medium-sized. The J gene is TRBJ2-5, the V gene TRBV27, with D unclear. The length of the CDR3 is 13 residues. Per the germline V gene, CDR1 is MNHEY and CDR2 is SMNVEV (reference sequence). Deletions cut 6 bases from V and 1 base from J, with 9 bases between. The DNA for the CDR3 is TGTGCCAGCAGCTTCGGAATCCAAGAGACCCAGTACTTC. Amino acids: CASSFGIQETQYF.

In this sample, this clonotype turned up a few times. This chain links TRBV4-1 with TRBJ2-1; perhaps TRBD2 as D (7 bases). The germline V gene encodes CDR1 MGHRA and CDR2 YSYEKL. V gave up 4 bases and J gave up 9 bases, with 19 bases separating them. The CDR3 covers 15 residues. The chain's CDR3 is CASSREGGDRSEQFF. CDR3 nucleotide sequence: TGCGCCAGCAGCCGAGAGGGGGGGGATCGTAGTGAGCAGTTCTTC.

V and J are TRBV10-3 and TRBJ1-1; D may be TRBD1 (5 bases). V was trimmed by 4 bases and J by 1 base, leaving 19 bases between them. The CDR3 contains 17 residues. Germline values: CDR1 ENHRY, CDR2 SYGVKD. CDR3 sequence (DNA): TGTGCCATCAGTGGGGCCCCCAGGACAAGGGAGAACACTGAAGCTTTCTTT. It codes for CAISGAPRTRENTEAFF.

There are a few counts of this clonotype. The chain is built from TRBV27 and TRBJ2-3; 8 bases match TRBD2. The CDR3 loop spans 18 amino acids. V trimming: 2 bases; J trimming: 1 base; junction bases outside the gene matches: 11. Germline CDR1 MNHEY, CDR2 SMNVEV (reference sequence). CDR3 DNA sequence: TGTGCCAGCAGTTTAGTCGGTCGGGTAGCGGGACGCACAGATACGCAGTATTTT. It encodes CASSLVGRVAGRTDTQYF.

This clonotype turned up a few times. The chain employs TRBV7-9 and TRBJ2-7, with a tentative D call TRBD2 (5 bases). The V and J ends lost 5 bases and 3 bases respectively, with 17 bases between them. Germline CDR1 SEHNR, CDR2 FQNEAQ (reference sequence). The CDR3 loop spans 15 amino acids. CDR3 nucleotide sequence: TGTGCCAGCAGCGCCCGATTCTCCGGGATCTACGAGCAGTACTTC. Residues: CASSARFSGIYEQYF.

This clonotype was observed a handful of times. The V call is TRBV9, the J call TRBJ2-7, with 11 bases aligning to TRBD2. CDR1 is SGDLS, CDR2 YYNGEE, per germline. This CDR3 comprises 14 residues. The trim removed 5 bases at V and 5 bases at J, leaving 6 bases unmatched. This CDR3 is CASSPTSGTDEQYF. The CDR3 coding sequence is TGTGCCAGCAGTCCGACTAGCGGGACGGACGAGCAGTACTTC.

This sequence joins TRBV5-5 and TRBJ2-6; a weak D match, TRBD1 (6 bases). Trimming removed 7 bases from V and 0 bases from J, with 20 bases in between. The CDR3 runs to 18 residues. Germline CDR1 is SGHKS and CDR2 is YYEKEE (reference sequence). CDR3 in DNA: TGTGCCAGCGGACAGAAAAGTGTGCCCTTCTCTGGGGCCAACGTCCTGACTTTC. It codes for CASGQKSVPFSGANVLTF.

This clonotype was observed a handful of times. The V gene is TRBV18, the J gene TRBJ2-1, with a weak D call TRBD2 (6 bases). Germline V lookup: CDR1 KGHSH, CDR2 LQKENI. The V and J ends lost 6 bases and 5 bases respectively, with 14 bases between them. The CDR3 is 14 residues long. The CDR3: CASSQARGNNEQFF. The CDR3 DNA follows: TGTGCCAGCTCCCAGGCTCGCGGGAACAATGAGCAGTTCTTC.

V is TRBV20-1 and J is TRBJ1-2; D perhaps matches TRBD1 (5 bases). V was pared by 1 base and J by 6 bases, with 18 bases between. Germline loops: CDR1 DFQATT, CDR2 SNEGSKA (reference sequence). CDR3 length: 15 residues. This CDR3 reads CSARGDWGVQDGYTF. For the CDR3, the DNA is TGCAGTGCTAGAGGGGACTGGGGGGTTCAAGATGGCTACACCTTC.

Only a few counts were recorded for this clonotype. This sequence joins TRBV20-1 and TRBJ2-7; 8 nucleotides align to TRBD1. Germline loops: CDR1 DFQATT, CDR2 SNEGSKA (reference sequence). Germline trimming cut 0 bases from V and 5 bases from J; bases unmatched to any gene: 12. The CDR3 loop spans 16 amino acids. For the CDR3, the DNA is TGCAGTGCTAGAGATTGGCGTACAGGGGGGCTGAACGAGCAGTACTTC. Translation: CSARDWRTGGLNEQYF.

V usage is TRBV7-9 and J usage is TRBJ2-1; D might be TRBD2 (5 bases). The germline V gene encodes CDR1 SEHNR and CDR2 FQNEAQ (reference sequence). This CDR3 has 17 amino acids. V dropped 5 bases and J dropped 0 bases, with 17 bases sitting between them. CDR3 bases: TGTGCCAGCAGCCCCCGGACGGGGAGAAGCTCCTACAATGAGCAGTTCTTC. This sequence encodes CASSPRTGRSSYNEQFF.

Many counts were recorded for this clonotype. The genes are TRBV29-1 and TRBJ2-2, with 9 positions matching TRBD2. There are 12 residues in the CDR3. CDR1 and CDR2 (germline): SQVTM, ANQGSEA. The CDR3 DNA reads as TGCGTAGGCGGGAGGGCCACCGGGGAGCTGTTTTTT. Encoded protein: CVGGRATGELFF.

The chain uses TRBV9 and TRBJ1-5; D gene ambiguous. This CDR3 contains 15 residues. The germline CDR1 and CDR2 sequences are SGDLS and YYNGEE. Trimming stripped 0 bases from V and 3 bases from J, with 10 bases between. The CDR3 loop is CASSVEGSVNQPQHF. CDR3 nucleotides: TGTGCCAGCAGCGTAGAAGGGTCGGTCAATCAGCCCCAGCATTTT.

This clonotype was seen a handful of times. The rearrangement joins TRBV29-1 to TRBJ2-7, with D perhaps matching TRBD1 (5 bases). This CDR3 region has 13 residues. Trimming took 3 bases from V and 0 from J, leaving 9 bases between them. Germline values: CDR1 SQVTM, CDR2 ANQGSEA. This CDR3 is CSVESGFSYEQYF. In DNA, the CDR3 is TGCAGCGTTGAGTCAGGGTTCTCCTACGAGCAGTACTTC.

V usage is TRBV2 and J usage is TRBJ1-5; 10 positions match TRBD1. The germline V gene encodes CDR1 SNHLY and CDR2 FYNNEI. Germline trimming cut 7 bases from V and 7 bases from J; bases unmatched to any gene: 13. CDR3 length: 16 residues. CDR3: CASMNGPGQGNQPQHF. The DNA of the CDR3 is TGTGCCAGCATGAATGGTCCGGGACAGGGGAACCAGCCCCAGCATTTT.

A few counts support this clonotype. V is TRBV7-9 and J is TRBJ1-5, with D possibly matching TRBD1 (5 bases). The V gene's germline CDR1 is SEHNR and CDR2 FQNEAQ (reference sequence). The CDR3 is 17 residues long. V lost 0 bases and J 2 bases, leaving 14 bases between the germline ends. CDR3 nucleotide sequence: TGTGCCAGCAGCTTAGCTTTTGGGGCGGATGGCAATCAGCCCCAGCATTTT. Its translation is CASSLAFGADGNQPQHF.

The genes are TRBV5-4 and TRBJ2-7, with 8 bases matching TRBD1. After removal of 1 base from V and 7 bases from J, the junction contained 4 bases not matched to a gene. CDR3 length equals 13 residues. Germline V gene lookup returns CDR1 SGHNT and CDR2 YYREEE (reference sequence). For the CDR3, the DNA is TGTGCCAGCAGCTTGCCAGGGGACAGGGAGCAGTACTTC. Amino acid sequence: CASSLPGDREQYF.

This clonotype has a handful of counts. V usage is TRBV20-1 and J usage is TRBJ2-7, with D tentatively TRBD2 (5 bases). Per the germline V gene, CDR1 is DFQATT and CDR2 is SNEGSKA (reference sequence). The V end was cut by 3 bases, the J end by 1 base, with 10 bases between. This CDR3 region has 13 residues. The CDR3 is CSASGIRSYEQYF. The CDR3 DNA reads as TGCAGTGCTAGCGGGATCCGTTCCTACGAGCAGTACTTC.

The chain is built from TRBV15 and TRBJ1-6; D remains ambiguous. Germline assignment: CDR1 LNHNV and CDR2 YYDKDF (reference sequence). Deletions cut 0 bases from V and 6 bases from J, with 6 bases between. The CDR3 has 14 residues. CDR3 nucleotides: TGTGCCACCAGCAGAGATAAAAGTAATTCACCCCTCCACTTT. This gives the protein CATSRDKSNSPLHF.

Only a few counts were recorded for this clonotype. The rearrangement links TRBV7-9 to TRBJ2-5, with D perhaps TRBD2 (6 bases). CDR3 length: 13 residues. Germline CDR1 SEHNR, CDR2 FQNEAQ (reference sequence). Trimming pared 8 bases from V and 3 bases from J, leaving 13 bases between. DNA for the CDR3: TGTGCCAGCCGCCCTGGGGGGAAAGAGACCCAGTACTTC. Amino acid sequence: CASRPGGKETQYF.

The chain carries TRBV7-9 and TRBJ2-2; TRBD1 aligns across 10 bases. The CDR3 covers 16 residues. CDR1 and CDR2 from the germline V gene are SEHNR and FQNEAQ (reference sequence). V lost 6 bases and J lost 4; bases outside the gene matches: 8. Here the CDR3 reads CASSPTDRGLTGELFF. The CDR3 DNA reads as TGTGCCAGCAGTCCTACTGACAGGGGGCTCACCGGGGAGCTGTTTTTT.